This T cell receptor (beta chain) was identified in a study of cytomegalovirus exposure and HLA in healthy donors. Study-wide points: The listing of approximately 160 TCR beta chains classed them as cytomegalovirus-associated. It was in a later analysis that TCR association rates were seen to vary by HLA locus, highest for DRB1 and lowest for HLA-C.

V was clipped by 4 bases and J by 0 bases; unmatched bases: 3. The CDR3 has 15 amino acids. Germline assignment: CDR1 MGHRA and CDR2 YSYEKL. This clone came up a few times. Its matching antigen is unknown. The PCR ran on 60 Vbeta and 13 Jbeta primers. Generated by immunoSEQ multiplex PCR, the TCRdb table keeps only in-frame clones and is missing some. The sample has about 100,000 clones; around 9.1% are singletons. This clonotype was obtained from a middle-aged man in good health and CMV-seropositive. V is TRBV4-1 and J is TRBJ2-7, with 10 bases identical to TRBD2. Sequenced material: PBMCs. CDR3 coding DNA: TGCGCCAGCAGCCGGGCTAGCGGGAGCTCCTACGAGCAGTACTTC. Encoded protein: CASSRASGSSYEQYF.